The 13 T cell receptor beta chains below were found in one sample sequenced in a study of shared clonotypes between healthy human individuals. Clones were read by immunoSEQ multiplex PCR, and TCRdb kept only the in-frame ones, dropping some. The data show about 2.4 million clones, more than 80% seen once. The specimen was naive CD4+ T cells sorted from blood. This sample's subset: CD45RA+ positively selected. The receptors originated from a man between 18 and 35 years old in good health.

The rearrangement uses TRBV19 and TRBJ1-4; D gene unclear. This CDR3 is 12 amino acids long. Germline lookup yields CDR1 LNHDA and CDR2 SQIVND (reference sequence). V was shortened by 4 bases and J by 8 bases, with 8 bases between the two germline ends. For the CDR3, the DNA is TGTGCCAGTAGTACGGACGTGGAAAAACTGTTTTTT. Amino acid sequence: CASSTDVEKLFF.

This chain links TRBV9 with TRBJ2-1; D not certain. V lost 0 bases and J lost 7, with 5 bases in between. Germline CDR1 is SGDLS and CDR2 is YYNGEE. The CDR3 is made up of 12 amino acids. CDR3 in DNA: TGTGCCAGCAGCGTAGCTTTTAATGAGCAGTTCTTC. This encodes CASSVAFNEQFF.

Details on this clone: At the DNA level, this CDR3 is encoded by other sequences in the same sample as well. This chain joins TRBV11-2 and TRBJ2-1, with D unclear. The CDR3 length is 11 residues. V lost 3 bases and J lost 6, with 3 bases in between. Germline V gene sequence: CDR1 SGHAT, CDR2 FQNNGV. The CDR3 nucleotides are TGTGCCAGCAGCTTGGTCAATGAGCAGTTCTTC. Amino acid sequence: CASSLVNEQFF.

The chain employs TRBV14 and TRBJ2-3; 7 nucleotides agree with TRBD2. V trimming: 5 bases; J trimming: 5 bases; junction bases outside the gene matches: 10. The CDR3 is 15 residues long. Germline loops: CDR1 SGHDN, CDR2 FVKESK. The CDR3 protein is CASSLGGLVIDTQYF. CDR3 nucleotide sequence: TGTGCCAGCAGCTTAGGCGGACTAGTTATAGATACGCAGTATTTT.

The V gene is TRBV7-9, the J gene TRBJ1-6, with 9 bases aligning to TRBD1. This CDR3 region has 15 residues. Germline-derived CDR1 and CDR2 are SEHNR and FQNEAQ (reference sequence). Trimming removed 3 bases from V and 10 bases from J; junction bases left unmatched: 7. The chain's CDR3 is CASSLDRGSGSPLHF. The CDR3 nucleotides are TGTGCCAGCAGCTTGGACAGGGGCTCAGGGTCACCCCTCCACTTT.

V gene TRBV28 combines with J gene TRBJ2-1; 10 nucleotides align to TRBD2. This CDR3 has 14 residues. Trimming removed 3 bases from V and 6 bases from J; junction bases left unmatched: 2. Germline assignment: CDR1 MDHEN and CDR2 SYDVKM. The CDR3, as DNA: TGTGCCAGCAGTTTGGAGCGGGGGGGCAATGAGCAGTTCTTC. It encodes CASSLERGGNEQFF.

V usage is TRBV9 and J usage is TRBJ1-6; maybe TRBD1 (6 bases). Deletions cut 3 bases from V and 0 bases from J, with 10 bases between. The CDR3 is 16 residues long. Germline CDR1 is SGDLS and CDR2 is YYNGEE. CDR3 in amino acids: CASSGGPSSYNSPLHF. The CDR3 nucleotides are TGTGCCAGCAGCGGGGGGCCCTCCTCCTATAATTCACCCCTCCACTTT. Looking up the rest from reference TRBV9 and TRBJ1-6 gives the full variable domain: DSGVTQTPKHLITATGQRVTLRCSPRSGDLSVYWYQQSLDQGLQFLIQYYNGEERAKGNILERFSAQQFPDLHSELNLSSLELGDSALYFCASSGGPSSYNSPLHFGNGTRLTVT.

The CDR3 sequence is CASSFLEIQETQYF. The CDR3 DNA reads as TGTGCCAGCAGCTTTTTGGAGATACAAGAGACCCAGTACTTC. J is TRBJ2-5 and V is TRBV11-2; no reliable D call. The germline gives CDR1 SGHAT, CDR2 FQNNGV. The V end was cut by 3 bases, the J end by 2 bases, with 10 bases between. This CDR3 is built from 14 residues.

The genes are TRBV5-8 and TRBJ1-5, with 10 bases fitting TRBD1. The CDR3 has 16 residues. The junction had 5 bases not matched to a gene; V was cut back by 3 bases and J by 2 bases. The germline V gene has CDR1 SGHTS and CDR2 YDEGEE. The chain's CDR3 is CASSSGQGDGNQPQHF. Written as DNA, the CDR3 is TGTGCCAGCAGCTCAGGACAGGGGGATGGCAATCAGCCCCAGCATTTT.

The chain joins TRBV18 to TRBJ1-5; the match to TRBD1 covers 11 bases. This CDR3 comprises 19 residues. Unmatched junction bases numbered 16, after V lost 3 bases and J lost 6 bases. The germline CDR1 and CDR2 sequences are KGHSH and LQKENI. This chain's CDR3 is CASSPPGQGGISQTQPQHF. The CDR3 bases are TGTGCCAGCTCACCCCCGGGACAGGGGGGAATAAGTCAGACTCAGCCCCAGCATTTT.

The J gene is TRBJ1-6, the V gene TRBV6-1, with D perhaps TRBD1 (5 bases). The ends were cut back, 7 bases at V and 7 bases at J, with 11 bases in the middle. This CDR3 has 13 residues. The germline gives CDR1 MNHNS, CDR2 SASEGT. The CDR3 sequence is CASIQAPNSPLHF. In nucleotides, the CDR3 is TGTGCCAGCATACAGGCCCCGAATTCACCCCTCCACTTT.

V gene TRBV28 combines with J gene TRBJ1-3; unclear D gene. With 8 bases removed from V and 3 bases from J, the gap between germline ends came to 14 bases. Germline V gene sequence: CDR1 MDHEN, CDR2 SYDVKM. This CDR3 spans 14 amino acids. The CDR3 reads CASLSGQSGNTIYF. The CDR3 DNA reads as TGTGCCAGCCTCTCTGGCCAGAGTGGAAACACCATATATTTT.

The chain links TRBV5-6 to TRBJ1-2, with TRBD1 matching over 7 bases. With 2 bases clipped from V and 4 bases from J, the junction kept 5 bases outside the gene matches. Germline V gives CDR1 SGHDT, CDR2 YYEEEE. The CDR3 extends over 14 amino acids. CDR3 protein: CASSLNRGAYGYTF. The CDR3 DNA reads TGTGCCAGCAGCTTAAACAGGGGTGCCTATGGCTACACCTTC.